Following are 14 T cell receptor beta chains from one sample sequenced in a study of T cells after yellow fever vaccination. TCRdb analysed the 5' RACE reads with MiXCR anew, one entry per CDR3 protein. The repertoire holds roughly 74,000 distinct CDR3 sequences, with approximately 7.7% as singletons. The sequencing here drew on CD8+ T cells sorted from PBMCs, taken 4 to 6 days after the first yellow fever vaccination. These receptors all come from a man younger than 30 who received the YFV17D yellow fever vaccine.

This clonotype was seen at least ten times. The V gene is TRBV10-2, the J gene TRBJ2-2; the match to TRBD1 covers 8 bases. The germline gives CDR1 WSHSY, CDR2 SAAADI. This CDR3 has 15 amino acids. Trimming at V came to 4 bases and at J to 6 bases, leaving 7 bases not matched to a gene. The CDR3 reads CASSVRTGRSGELFF. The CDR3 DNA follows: TGCGCCAGCAGTGTTCGGACAGGGAGATCCGGGGAGCTGTTTTTT.

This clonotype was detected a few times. CDR3 nucleotide sequence: TGTGCCAGCAGCTCCCACAGCTACGAGCAGTACTTC. The encoded protein is CASSSHSYEQYF. The chain couples TRBV11-2 to TRBJ2-7; the D is unclear. V lost 4 bases, J lost 3 bases, and 7 bases lay in between. Germline assignment: CDR1 SGHAT and CDR2 FQNNGV. The CDR3 is made up of 12 amino acids.

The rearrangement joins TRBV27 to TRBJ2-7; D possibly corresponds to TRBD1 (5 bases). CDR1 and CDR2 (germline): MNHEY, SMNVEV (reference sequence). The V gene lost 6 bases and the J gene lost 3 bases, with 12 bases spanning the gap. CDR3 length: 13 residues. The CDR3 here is CASSYRSVYEQYF. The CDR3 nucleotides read TGTGCCAGCAGCTACAGGTCGGTCTACGAGCAGTACTTC.

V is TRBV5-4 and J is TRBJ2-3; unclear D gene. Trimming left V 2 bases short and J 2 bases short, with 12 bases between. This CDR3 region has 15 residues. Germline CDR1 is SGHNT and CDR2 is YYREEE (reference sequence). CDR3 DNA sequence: TGTGCCAGCAGCTTTGTCTTGTCAGACACAGATACGCAGTATTTT. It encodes CASSFVLSDTDTQYF.

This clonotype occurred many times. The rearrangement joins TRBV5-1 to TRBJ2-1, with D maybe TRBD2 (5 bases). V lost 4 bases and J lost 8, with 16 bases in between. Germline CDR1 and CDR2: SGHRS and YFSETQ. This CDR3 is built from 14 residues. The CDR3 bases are TGCGCCAGCAGCCTAGGACTTACAGCGGATGAGCAGTTCTTC. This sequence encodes CASSLGLTADEQFF.

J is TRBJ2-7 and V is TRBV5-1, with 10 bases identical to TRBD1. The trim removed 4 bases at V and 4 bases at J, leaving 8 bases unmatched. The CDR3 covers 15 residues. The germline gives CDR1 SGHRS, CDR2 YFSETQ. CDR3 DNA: TGCGCCAGCAGCCCAGGGACAGGGGAACAATACGAGCAGTACGTC. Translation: CASSPGTGEQYEQYV.

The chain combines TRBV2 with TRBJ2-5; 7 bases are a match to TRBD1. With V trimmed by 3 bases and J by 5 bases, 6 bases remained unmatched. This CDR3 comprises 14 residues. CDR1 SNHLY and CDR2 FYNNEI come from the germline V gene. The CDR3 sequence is CASSDWEQGETQYF. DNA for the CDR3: TGTGCCAGCAGTGACTGGGAACAGGGGGAGACCCAGTACTTC.

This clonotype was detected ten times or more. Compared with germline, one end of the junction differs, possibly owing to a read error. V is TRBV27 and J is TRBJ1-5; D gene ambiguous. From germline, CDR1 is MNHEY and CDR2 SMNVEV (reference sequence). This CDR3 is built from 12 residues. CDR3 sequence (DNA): TGTGCCAGCAGGGCGGGTAATCGGCCCCAGCATTTT. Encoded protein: CASRAGNRPQHF.

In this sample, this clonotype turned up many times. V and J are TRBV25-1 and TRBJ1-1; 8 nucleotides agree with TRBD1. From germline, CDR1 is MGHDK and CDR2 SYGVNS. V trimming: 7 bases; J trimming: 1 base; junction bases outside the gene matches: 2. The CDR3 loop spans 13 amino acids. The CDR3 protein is CASTGTGNTEAFF. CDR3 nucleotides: TGTGCCAGCACCGGGACAGGGAACACTGAAGCTTTCTTT.

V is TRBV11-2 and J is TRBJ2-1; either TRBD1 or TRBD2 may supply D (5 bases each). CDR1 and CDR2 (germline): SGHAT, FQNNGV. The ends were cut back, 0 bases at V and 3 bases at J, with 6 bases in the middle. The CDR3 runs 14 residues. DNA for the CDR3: TGTGCCAGCAGCTTAGAGGGGGTCTACAATGAGCAGTTCTTC. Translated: CASSLEGVYNEQFF.

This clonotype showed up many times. The CDR3 nucleotides are TGTGCCAGCAGTCCACGTCCGTGGCGGGTCACAGATACGCAGTATTTT. This codes for CASSPRPWRVTDTQYF. The rearrangement joins TRBV27 to TRBJ2-3; D is possibly TRBD2 (5 bases). The CDR3 covers 16 residues. Trimming cost V 5 bases and J 2 bases, with 17 bases left between them. Germline CDR1 MNHEY, CDR2 SMNVEV (reference sequence).

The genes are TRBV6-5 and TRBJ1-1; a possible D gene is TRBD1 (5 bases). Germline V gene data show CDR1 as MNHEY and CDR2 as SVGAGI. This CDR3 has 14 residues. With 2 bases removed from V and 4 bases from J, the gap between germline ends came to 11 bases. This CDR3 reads CASSYSGAFTEAFF. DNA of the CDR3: TGTGCCAGCAGTTACAGCGGGGCCTTCACTGAAGCTTTCTTT.

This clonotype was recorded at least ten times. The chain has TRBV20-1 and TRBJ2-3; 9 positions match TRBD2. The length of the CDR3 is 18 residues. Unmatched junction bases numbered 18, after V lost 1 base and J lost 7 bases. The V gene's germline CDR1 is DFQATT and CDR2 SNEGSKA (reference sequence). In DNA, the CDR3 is TGCAGTGCTAGAGCATCAATCACTTATAGCGGGGGTGGGAATACGCAGTATTTT. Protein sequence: CSARASITYSGGGNTQYF.

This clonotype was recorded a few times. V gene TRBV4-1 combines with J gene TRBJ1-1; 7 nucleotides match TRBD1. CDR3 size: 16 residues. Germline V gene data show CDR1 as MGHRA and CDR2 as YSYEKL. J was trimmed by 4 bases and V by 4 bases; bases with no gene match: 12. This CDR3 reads CASSLLTDRVGTEAFF. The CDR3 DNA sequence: TGCGCCAGCAGCCTCCTTACCGACAGGGTTGGCACTGAAGCTTTCTTT.